This is a list of T cell receptor beta chains from one sample in a study of T-cell reconstitution after alpha-beta-depleted transplantation in children. TCRdb called the PCR reads again in MiXCR, with one record for every CDR3 protein. The sample includes about 300,000 distinct CDR3 sequences, around 10% of them seen just once. The sample consisted of PBMCs, taken before TCRalphabeta/CD19-depleted stem cell transplant. All receptors derive from a boy less than two years old with acute myeloid leukemia, due to receive a stem cell transplant. Each CDR3 is given with its conserved first and last residue. The order of the fields is V gene, J gene, D gene, clone size, CDR3 protein, CDR3 DNA. A D gene is named only where the DNA matches it firmly. The size entry gives once, few or many counts, or a class when the clone is expanded.

TRBV20-1	TRBJ2-4	TRBD2	many	CSATLAGGPKNIQYF	TGCAGTGCTACCCTAGCGGGAGGACCCAAAAACATTCAGTACTTC
TRBV19	TRBJ1-5	NA	many	CASTFQTDNQPQHF	TGTGCCAGTACCTTCCAGACGGACAATCAGCCCCAGCATTTT
TRBV12-3/TRBV12-4	TRBJ1-5	TRBD1	many	CASSWTGNLFNQPQHF	TGTGCCAGCAGTTGGACAGGGAATTTGTTCAATCAGCCCCAGCATTTT
TRBV5-1	TRBJ1-4	NA	many	CASSPGPEKLFF	TGCGCCAGCAGCCCCGGTCCCGAAAAACTGTTTTTT
TRBV12-3/TRBV12-4	TRBJ2-2	TRBD2	many	CASTELAGWMVVGELFF	TGTGCCAGCACCGAATTAGCGGGATGGATGGTAGTCGGGGAGCTGTTTTTT
TRBV6-2/TRBV6-3	TRBJ2-7	NA	many	CASSYSLRGEQYF	TGTGCCAGCAGTTACTCACTCCGGGGAGAGCAGTACTTC
TRBV30	TRBJ2-2	TRBD1	many	CAWSGGQTTGELFF	TGTGCCTGGAGTGGGGGACAGACCACCGGGGAGCTGTTTTTT
TRBV7-2	TRBJ2-5	TRBD2	few	CASSSHWAGGAETQYF	TGTGCCAGCAGCTCCCATTGGGCGGGAGGCGCAGAGACCCAGTACTTC
TRBV7-9	TRBJ2-1	NA	few	CASAPRGGTYNEQFF	TGTGCCAGCGCCCCCAGGGGGGGCACCTACAATGAGCAGTTCTTC
TRBV6-1	TRBJ2-5	TRBD1	many	CASSLTGPSETQYF	TGTGCCAGCAGTCTGACAGGGCCCAGCGAGACCCAGTACTTC
TRBV6-5	TRBJ2-7	TRBD1	many	CASSYDREGTSYEQYF	TGTGCCAGCAGTTACGACAGGGAAGGGACCTCCTACGAGCAGTACTTC
TRBV29-1	TRBJ2-7	TRBD1	many	CSVEDAVGQGGEQYF	TGCAGCGTTGAAGATGCGGTCGGACAGGGCGGTGAGCAGTACTTC
TRBV20-1	TRBJ2-3	NA	few	CSAPWGGLDTQYF	TGCAGTGCTCCGTGGGGGGGCCTAGATACGCAGTATTTT
TRBV11-3	TRBJ2-7	NA	many	CASSQALGYEQYF	TGTGCCAGCAGCCAGGCCCTGGGCTACGAGCAGTACTTC
TRBV11-2	TRBJ2-1	NA	few	CASSLRRFSWVDEQFF	TGTGCCAGCAGCTTACGCCGGTTTAGTTGGGTGGATGAGCAGTTCTTC
TRBV5-1	TRBJ2-1	TRBD2	few	CASSPSSGAYNEQFF	TGCGCCAGCAGCCCATCTAGCGGGGCCTACAATGAGCAGTTCTTC